This is a list of T cell receptor beta chains from one sample in a study of shared T cell receptors in the human thymus. Using immunoSEQ multiplex PCR, the repertoire was profiled, and TCRdb retains in-frame clones only, with some absent. The sample lists hundreds of thousands of clones, 80% to 90% occurring once. In addition, the sample was reused for a study of human thymus T cells.

The specimen sequenced was thymocytes. These receptors all come from a boy under two years old with a congenital heart defect. CDR3s include the opening cysteine and the closing phenylalanine or tryptophan. D genes are given only for firm matches. Size is stated for part of the rows, as once, few or many counts, or as a class when the clone is expanded.

D gene: .; V gene: TRBV4-3; clone size: few; J gene: TRBJ1-5; CDR3 DNA: TGCGCCAGCAGCCAAGAACGGGGAGGGAATCAGCCCCAGCATTTT; CDR3 protein: CASSQERGGNQPQHF
D gene: TRBD1; V gene: TRBV18; clone size: .; J gene: TRBJ2-3; CDR3 DNA: TGTGCCAGCTCACCGTCGGACAGGCCCGGAGCAGATACGCAGTATTTT; CDR3 protein: CASSPSDRPGADTQYF
D gene: TRBD1; V gene: TRBV28; clone size: .; J gene: TRBJ1-3; CDR3 DNA: TGTGCCAGCAGTTCATTTCCAACAGGGGACCCTGGAAACACCATATATTTT; CDR3 protein: CASSSFPTGDPGNTIYF
D gene: TRBD1; V gene: TRBV18; clone size: .; J gene: TRBJ1-4; CDR3 DNA: TGTGCCAGCTCACCAGGGGACAGGGGAGCCAGGAGTGAAAAACTGTTTTTT; CDR3 protein: CASSPGDRGARSEKLFF
D gene: TRBD1; V gene: TRBV7-9; clone size: .; J gene: TRBJ1-5; CDR3 DNA: TGTGCCAGCAGCTTAGGCGGGACAGGTCTTAAAAATCAGCCCCAGCATTTT; CDR3 protein: CASSLGGTGLKNQPQHF
D gene: TRBD1; V gene: TRBV7-9; clone size: .; J gene: TRBJ1-4; CDR3 DNA: TGTGCCAGCAGCTCGAGAAAGACAGGGAAGAATGAAAAACTGTTTTTT; CDR3 protein: CASSSRKTGKNEKLFF
D gene: TRBD1; V gene: TRBV7-9; clone size: .; J gene: TRBJ1-2; CDR3 DNA: TGTGCCAGCAGCACGCCGGACAGGATTAACTATGGCTACACCTTC; CDR3 protein: CASSTPDRINYGYTF
D gene: TRBD2; V gene: TRBV28; clone size: .; J gene: TRBJ2-1; CDR3 DNA: TGTGCCAGCAGGGGGGGGAAACAGGGGGCCGGGACTAGCGGGTCGCACAATGAGCAGTTCTTC; CDR3 protein: CASRGGKQGAGTSGSHNEQFF
D gene: TRBD1; V gene: TRBV30; clone size: .; J gene: TRBJ1-4; CDR3 DNA: TGTGCCTGGAGTAAAGGGACAGGGGGGAGTGAAAAACTGTTTTTT; CDR3 protein: CAWSKGTGGSEKLFF
D gene: TRBD2; V gene: TRBV28; clone size: .; J gene: TRBJ2-7; CDR3 DNA: TGTGTCACTAGCGAACGGGGAGAGCAGTACTTC; CDR3 protein: CVTSERGEQYF
D gene: .; V gene: TRBV19; clone size: .; J gene: TRBJ2-7; CDR3 DNA: TGTGCCAGTACTTTGACAGGCTCCTACGAGCAGTACTTC; CDR3 protein: CASTLTGSYEQYF
D gene: .; V gene: TRBV4-3; clone size: .; J gene: TRBJ1-1; CDR3 DNA: TGCGCCAGCAGCCCCAACTGGGGGCTGGTCACTGAAGCTTTCTTT; CDR3 protein: CASSPNWGLVTEAFF
D gene: .; V gene: TRBV7-9; clone size: .; J gene: TRBJ1-1; CDR3 DNA: TGTGCCAGCAGCCCCTATTCGAAGGGGCTTGGCACTGAAGCTTTCTTT; CDR3 protein: CASSPYSKGLGTEAFF
D gene: TRBD1; V gene: TRBV2; clone size: .; J gene: TRBJ2-5; CDR3 DNA: TGTGCCAGCGTGGGACAGCAAGAGACCCAGTACTTC; CDR3 protein: CASVGQQETQYF
D gene: .; V gene: TRBV5-1; clone size: once; J gene: TRBJ2-2; CDR3 DNA: TGCGCCAGCAGTGGAGCCGGGGAGCTGTTTTTT; CDR3 protein: CASSGAGELFF
D gene: TRBD2; V gene: TRBV30; clone size: .; J gene: TRBJ2-7; CDR3 DNA: TGTGCCTGGAGTGGACAGACTAGCGGGGACTACGAGCAGTACTTC; CDR3 protein: CAWSGQTSGDYEQYF
D gene: .; V gene: TRBV6-5; clone size: .; J gene: TRBJ2-1; CDR3 DNA: TGTGCCAGCAGTTATTTTAGCCCGGACAATGAGCAGTTCTTC; CDR3 protein: CASSYFSPDNEQFF
D gene: .; V gene: TRBV28; clone size: .; J gene: TRBJ2-1; CDR3 DNA: TGTGCCAGCAGTTTCCGCAAAGACGTGACCAGGGAGCAGTTCTTC; CDR3 protein: CASSFRKDVTREQFF
D gene: .; V gene: TRBV21-1; clone size: .; J gene: TRBJ1-2; CDR3 DNA: TGTGCCAGCAGCAAAGATCGAACCTTACTACAATCTAGAGGGTATGGCTACACCTTC; CDR3 protein: CASSKDRTLLQSRGYGYTF
D gene: .; V gene: TRBV7-8; clone size: .; J gene: TRBJ1-5; CDR3 DNA: TGTGCCAGCAGCCCAGGGTCACACCAGCCCCAGCATTTT; CDR3 protein: CASSPGSHQPQHF
D gene: TRBD1; V gene: TRBV7-2; clone size: .; J gene: TRBJ1-2; CDR3 DNA: TGTGCCAGCAGCTTAGCGCGTCAGGGGGCCTACTATGGCTACACCTTC; CDR3 protein: CASSLARQGAYYGYTF
D gene: .; V gene: TRBV4-1; clone size: .; J gene: TRBJ1-1; CDR3 DNA: TGCGCCAGCAGCCGGAACCCAGGAAACACTGAAGCTTTCTTT; CDR3 protein: CASSRNPGNTEAFF
D gene: TRBD1; V gene: TRBV9; clone size: .; J gene: TRBJ2-3; CDR3 DNA: TGTGCCAGCAGCGGCAAAGGGACAGGGAAGGATACGCAGTATTTT; CDR3 protein: CASSGKGTGKDTQYF
D gene: .; V gene: TRBV28; clone size: once; J gene: TRBJ2-2; CDR3 DNA: TGTGCCAGCATCCGTGGTGCAGGCCCCGGGGGTACCGGGGAGCTGTTTTTT; CDR3 protein: CASIRGAGPGGTGELFF
D gene: TRBD1; V gene: TRBV6-6; clone size: .; J gene: TRBJ2-7; CDR3 DNA: TGTGCCAGCAGCCAACTCCCGGGACAGAGTGCCTACGAGCAGTACTTC; CDR3 protein: CASSQLPGQSAYEQYF
D gene: TRBD1; V gene: TRBV4-2; clone size: .; J gene: TRBJ2-3; CDR3 DNA: TGTGCCAGCAGCCAGCTGGACAGGGATCGCACAGATACGCAGTATTTT; CDR3 protein: CASSQLDRDRTDTQYF
D gene: .; V gene: TRBV19; clone size: .; J gene: TRBJ1-5; CDR3 DNA: TGTGCCAGTAGTATTACCGGGACTCCGAAGCGCAATCAGCCCCAGCATTTT; CDR3 protein: CASSITGTPKRNQPQHF
D gene: .; V gene: TRBV7-2; clone size: once; J gene: TRBJ1-2; CDR3 DNA: TGTGCCAGCAGCCCCCAGGCCATCCGCCAGGGAACTAACTATGGCTACACCTTC; CDR3 protein: CASSPQAIRQGTNYGYTF
D gene: TRBD1; V gene: TRBV5-6; clone size: .; J gene: TRBJ2-7; CDR3 DNA: TGTGCCAGCAGCTCGACAGGGTCCGTCTACGAGCAGTACTTC; CDR3 protein: CASSSTGSVYEQYF
D gene: .; V gene: TRBV9; clone size: once; J gene: TRBJ2-2; CDR3 DNA: TGTGCCAGCAGCCACCCCCCAGGGCTCGGGGAGCTGTTTTTT; CDR3 protein: CASSHPPGLGELFF
D gene: TRBD1; V gene: TRBV30; clone size: .; J gene: TRBJ1-3; CDR3 DNA: TGTGCCTGGAGTGTATACGGGACAGGGCCCATTATCTTAGTAAACACCATATATTTT; CDR3 protein: CAWSVYGTGPIILVNTIYF
D gene: TRBD1; V gene: TRBV5-6; clone size: .; J gene: TRBJ2-7; CDR3 DNA: TGTGCCAGCAGCGCGGCCGGGACAGCCTACGAGCAGTACTTC; CDR3 protein: CASSAAGTAYEQYF
D gene: .; V gene: TRBV5-6; clone size: .; J gene: TRBJ2-3; CDR3 DNA: TGTGCCAGCAACGGAATCGGGGCAGATACGCAGTATTTT; CDR3 protein: CASNGIGADTQYF
D gene: .; V gene: TRBV15; clone size: .; J gene: TRBJ2-1; CDR3 DNA: TGTGCCACCAGCAGAGGGTCGAGTAGCCGGAATGAGCAGTTCTTC; CDR3 protein: CATSRGSSSRNEQFF
D gene: .; V gene: TRBV27; clone size: .; J gene: TRBJ2-7; CDR3 DNA: TGTGCCAGCAGTTATCTAAAACCGGCGACAGGCTCCTACGAGCAGTACTTC; CDR3 protein: CASSYLKPATGSYEQYF
D gene: TRBD1; V gene: TRBV29-1; clone size: .; J gene: TRBJ1-2; CDR3 DNA: TGCAGCGTTTTTTCGGACAGGCATTATGGCTACACCTTC; CDR3 protein: CSVFSDRHYGYTF
D gene: .; V gene: TRBV14; clone size: once; J gene: TRBJ1-4; CDR3 DNA: TGTGCCAGCAGCCCCCTAGGTAACCGAGGAGATGAAAAACTGTTTTTT; CDR3 protein: CASSPLGNRGDEKLFF
D gene: .; V gene: TRBV5-1; clone size: .; J gene: TRBJ2-7; CDR3 DNA: TGCGCCAGCAGCTTGATGGGGGGGGGCGTTTACGAGCAGTACTTC; CDR3 protein: CASSLMGGGVYEQYF
D gene: TRBD1; V gene: TRBV6-6; clone size: .; J gene: TRBJ2-7; CDR3 DNA: TGTGCCAGCAGTTACTCGGGCGGGACAGGGAACTACGAGCAGTACTTC; CDR3 protein: CASSYSGGTGNYEQYF
D gene: .; V gene: TRBV7-9; clone size: .; J gene: TRBJ1-5; CDR3 DNA: TGTGCCAGCAGCTACCAGGGTTCCAATCAGCCCCAGCATTTT; CDR3 protein: CASSYQGSNQPQHF
D gene: .; V gene: TRBV25-1; clone size: .; J gene: TRBJ1-1; CDR3 DNA: TGTGCCAGCAGTGCTTGGGGAGGTGAGGAGGAGAACACTGAAGCTTTCTTT; CDR3 protein: CASSAWGGEEENTEAFF
D gene: TRBD1; V gene: TRBV28; clone size: .; J gene: TRBJ1-3; CDR3 DNA: TGTGCCAGCAGTTTATGTGGGACAGGCTCTGGAAACACCATATATTTT; CDR3 protein: CASSLCGTGSGNTIYF
D gene: .; V gene: TRBV21-1; clone size: .; J gene: TRBJ2-1; CDR3 DNA: TGTGCCAGCAGCAAAGAGGGACAGGGCCTATACAATGAGCAGTTCTTC; CDR3 protein: CASSKEGQGLYNEQFF
D gene: .; V gene: TRBV6-5; clone size: .; J gene: TRBJ2-7; CDR3 DNA: TGTGCCAGCAGGGAAACTACCGAGCAGTACTTC; CDR3 protein: CASRETTEQYF
D gene: .; V gene: TRBV28; clone size: .; J gene: TRBJ2-4; CDR3 DNA: TGTGCCAGCAGATCGCCGCGACACGGGGGTGACATTCAGTACTTC; CDR3 protein: CASRSPRHGGDIQYF
D gene: .; V gene: TRBV7-2; clone size: once; J gene: TRBJ2-7; CDR3 DNA: TGTGCCAGCAGCTTAGTCACGGCCGGATACAGGGCGCTCTACGAGCAGTACTTC; CDR3 protein: CASSLVTAGYRALYEQYF
D gene: TRBD2; V gene: TRBV2; clone size: .; J gene: TRBJ2-1; CDR3 DNA: TGTGCCAGCAGTCCGACTAGCGAAAGCTCCTACAATGAGCAGTTCTTC; CDR3 protein: CASSPTSESSYNEQFF
D gene: .; V gene: TRBV5-4; clone size: .; J gene: TRBJ1-1; CDR3 DNA: TGTGCCAGCAGCTTTAACTTAAGGGGCCGAAACCGTAATGAAGCTTTCTTT; CDR3 protein: CASSFNLRGRNRNEAFF
D gene: TRBD2; V gene: TRBV2; clone size: .; J gene: TRBJ2-1; CDR3 DNA: TGTGCCAGCAGTGGCCCCAGACTAGCTTCGCATTACAATGAGCAGTTCTTC; CDR3 protein: CASSGPRLASHYNEQFF
D gene: TRBD1; V gene: TRBV5-6; clone size: .; J gene: TRBJ2-7; CDR3 DNA: TGTGCCAGCAGCTCACCCCCACTGGCAGGGGGCTACGAGCAGTACTTC; CDR3 protein: CASSSPPLAGGYEQYF